Sequencing of this T cell receptor beta chain was carried out in a study of CD8 T cells in ankylosing spondylitis. Whole-study results and caveats: In ankylosing spondylitis blood, a motif of fewer than 10 highly homologous TCR beta variants appeared characteristic. Some motif variants had been reported before (in reactive arthritis synovial fluid and blood).

A word on this clonotype: The antigen is undetermined.

From germline, CDR1 is GTSNPN and CDR2 SVGIG (reference sequence). The CDR3 consists of 15 residues. The V segment lost 0 bases and the J segment 7 bases; nucleotides outside the gene matches: 7. Library preparation for TCR beta used quantitative 5'-RACE with molecular barcodes. TCRdb re-called the 5' RACE reads through MiXCR, storing one row per CDR3 protein. This sample has more than 150,000 distinct CDR3 sequences, with 18% found just once. Sequencing input: blood, either unsorted or a sorted T cell fraction (not recorded which). The chain is built from TRBV30 and TRBJ2-1; 9 bases are shared with TRBD2. The receptor's source is a male donor aged 10-30 years with ankylosing spondylitis or in good health (not recorded which). The CDR3 here is CAWSVLSGSLNEQFF. The DNA of the CDR3 is TGTGCCTGGAGTGTACTTAGCGGGAGCTTAAATGAGCAGTTCTTC.